This passage covers 25 T cell receptor beta chains from one sample sequenced in a study of cytotoxic CD8 clonotypes in ibrutinib-treated CLL. Assay: immunoSEQ multiplex PCR; the TCRdb copy retains only in-frame clones and omits some. The repertoire includes 250,000 to 350,000 clones, approximately 76% of them detected once, and approximately 5.1% sits in the top ten. Sample: PBMCs, taken at disease progression, from a patient treated with ibrutinib. The source of these receptors is a human donor with chronic lymphocytic leukemia.

The rearrangement joins TRBV5-6 to TRBJ2-1, with TRBD1 matching over 10 bases. CDR3 size: 16 residues. Trimming at V came to 4 bases and at J to 2 bases, leaving 6 bases not matched to a gene. Germline V CDR1 and CDR2: SGHDT, YYEEEE. CDR3 loop: CASSPDRGRAYNEQFF. CDR3 sequence (DNA): TGTGCCAGCAGCCCGGACAGGGGGAGGGCCTACAATGAGCAGTTCTTC. The full variable domain, completed using reference TRBV5-6 and TRBJ2-1, is DAGVTQSPTHLIKTRGQQVTLRCSPKSGHDTVSWYQQALGQGPQFIFQYYEEEERQRGNFPDRFSGHQFPNYSSELNVNALLLGDSALYLCASSPDRGRAYNEQFFGPGTRLTVL.

This clone turned up a few times. This rearrangement joins TRBV28 to TRBJ2-7; D is perhaps TRBD2 (5 bases). The V end lost 5 bases, the J end lost 4 bases, and 15 bases lay between the germline ends. The CDR3 extends over 14 amino acids. The germline CDR1 and CDR2 sequences are MDHEN and SYDVKM. CDR3 in DNA: TGTGCCAGCAGTCATTACTCCGGGATGTACGAGCAGTACTTC. As protein: CASSHYSGMYEQYF.

V is TRBV27 and J is TRBJ2-7, with 13 bases fitting TRBD2. The CDR3 sequence is 15 residues long. Germline-derived CDR1 and CDR2 are MNHEY and SMNVEV (reference sequence). J gave up 3 bases and V 5 bases, and 4 bases lay outside the gene matches. CDR3 region: CASSGGLAGSYEQYF. In DNA, the CDR3 is TGTGCCAGCAGTGGGGGACTAGCGGGAAGCTACGAGCAGTACTTC.

This clone came up a few times. This sequence joins TRBV6-1 and TRBJ1-6; D is perhaps TRBD1 (5 bases). Germline V CDR1 and CDR2: MNHNS, SASEGT. Trimming stripped 7 bases from V and 8 bases from J, with 18 bases between. The CDR3 runs 15 residues. The DNA of the CDR3 is TGTGCCAGCACCCGGGGCCCTGCGCCGGATTCACCCCTCCACTTT. Translation gives CASTRGPAPDSPLHF.

The V call is TRBV6-6, the J call TRBJ1-1; 8 bases map to TRBD1. This CDR3 contains 15 residues. Trimming took 5 bases from V and 0 from J; bases not matched to a gene: 5. Germline V gene data show CDR1 as MNHNY and CDR2 as SVGAGI (reference sequence). CDR3 region: CASSRTGNMNTEAFF. DNA for the CDR3: TGTGCCAGCAGTCGGACAGGGAACATGAACACTGAAGCTTTCTTT.

This clone appeared a few times. This chain connects TRBV7-6 to TRBJ2-2; 9 bases agree with TRBD2. After removal of 5 bases from V and 2 bases from J, the junction contained 12 bases not matched to a gene. The CDR3 runs 18 residues. CDR1 is SGHVS and CDR2 is FNYEAQ in the germline V gene. The CDR3 bases are TGTGCCAGCAGCCTAGGGACTCTAGCGGGAACAAACACCGGGGAGCTGTTTTTT. This encodes CASSLGTLAGTNTGELFF.

The V and J genes are TRBV5-4 and TRBJ2-3; 11 bases are a match to TRBD2. The CDR3 runs to 14 residues. V lost 4 bases to trimming and J lost 8 bases; unmatched junction nucleotides: 6. Germline V lookup: CDR1 SGHNT, CDR2 YYREEE (reference sequence). CDR3 sequence: CASSPRTSGRTQYF. The CDR3 nucleotides read TGTGCCAGCAGCCCCCGGACTAGCGGGCGTACGCAGTATTTT.

The chain joins TRBV7-3 to TRBJ2-3, with TRBD2 matching over 16 bases. Germline V CDR1 and CDR2: SGHTA, FQGTGA. V shed 3 bases, J shed 4 bases, and the junction held 7 bases outside the gene matches. CDR3 size: 18 residues. The CDR3, as DNA: TGTGCCAGCAGCTTGGGACTAGCGGGAGGGGGAGGGGCAGATACGCAGTATTTT. This codes for CASSLGLAGGGGADTQYF. The full variable domain, in which reference TRBV7-3 and TRBJ2-3 provide the parts outside the CDR3, is GAGVSQTPSNKVTEKGKYVELRCDPISGHTALYWYRQSLGQGPEFLIYFQGTGAADDSGLPNDRFFAVRPEGSVSTLKIQRTERGDSAVYLCASSLGLAGGGGADTQYFGPGTRLTVL.

The chain employs TRBV7-3 and TRBJ2-1; 8 nucleotides agree with TRBD1. J was trimmed by 8 bases and V by 5 bases; bases with no gene match: 8. CDR1 is SGHTA, CDR2 FQGTGA, per germline. The length of the CDR3 is 14 residues. The CDR3 reads CASSPWTGRDEQFF. The CDR3 nucleotides are TGTGCCAGCAGCCCGTGGACAGGGCGGGATGAGCAGTTCTTC.

This chain uses TRBV2 with TRBJ2-1; D tentatively fits TRBD1 or TRBD2 (7 bases each). V was shortened by 7 bases and J by 2 bases, with 12 bases between the two germline ends. This CDR3 contains 14 residues. Germline lookup yields CDR1 SNHLY and CDR2 FYNNEI. CDR3 amino acids: CASTGGVTYNEQFF. The CDR3 DNA reads TGTGCCAGCACAGGGGGGGTTACCTACAATGAGCAGTTCTTC.

The table lists this clone with a few counts. This chain joins TRBV11-2 and TRBJ2-2; 11 nucleotides match TRBD1. This CDR3 spans 15 amino acids. V shed 5 bases and J 8 bases; nucleotides not matched to a gene: 7. The germline gives CDR1 SGHAT, CDR2 FQNNGV. CDR3 sequence (DNA): TGTGCCAGCAGCCCCAGGACAGGGGGCTTGGGGGAGCTGTTTTTT. Translation: CASSPRTGGLGELFF.

The chain uses TRBV12-5 and TRBJ2-2, with D perhaps TRBD2 (5 bases). CDR3 size: 15 residues. Trimming stripped 4 bases from V and 2 bases from J, with 11 bases between. CDR1 and CDR2 (germline): LGHNT, FRNRAP. CDR3 amino acids: CASGSSTRNTGELFF. CDR3 coding DNA: TGTGCTAGTGGTTCCTCTACTAGAAACACCGGGGAGCTGTTTTTT.

DNA for the CDR3: TGTGCCAGCAGCTTAGAACGGACAGGGGGCGGTCATGGCTACACCTTC. Translated, it gives CASSLERTGGGHGYTF. The chain uses TRBV7-2 and TRBJ1-2, with 11 bases matching TRBD1. Losses at the gene ends were 1 base for V and 6 bases for J; bases not matched to a gene: 7. The CDR3 covers 16 residues. In germline, CDR1 is SGHTA, CDR2 FQGNSA.

This clone was seen a single time. The rearrangement joins TRBV4-1 to TRBJ2-7; D could derive from TRBD1 or TRBD2 (5 bases each). CDR1 MGHRA and CDR2 YSYEKL come from the germline V gene. Trimming stripped 0 bases from V and 5 bases from J, with 14 bases between. The CDR3 length is 15 residues. The CDR3 region has the DNA TGCGCCAGCAGCCAAGAAGGGACGGCTTTCAACGAGCAGTACTTC. Protein product: CASSQEGTAFNEQYF.

The V call is TRBV4-1, the J call TRBJ1-2; D is undetermined. Germline CDR1 and CDR2: MGHRA and YSYEKL. V lost 1 base and J lost 0, with 21 bases in between. The CDR3 covers 19 residues. The CDR3 loop reads CASSQVLKIQGYSNYGYTF. CDR3 coding DNA: TGCGCCAGCAGCCAAGTTTTGAAAATCCAAGGATACTCTAACTATGGCTACACCTTC.

The chain uses TRBV5-1 and TRBJ1-4; D perhaps matches TRBD1 (6 bases). The V gene lost 2 bases and the J gene lost 7 bases, with 18 bases spanning the gap. CDR1 SGHRS and CDR2 YFSETQ come from the germline V gene. The CDR3 is 16 residues long. The CDR3: CASSLAPIGGLEKLFF. The CDR3 DNA sequence: TGCGCCAGCAGCTTAGCCCCAATCGGGGGGCTTGAAAAACTGTTTTTT.

This rearrangement joins TRBV29-1 to TRBJ2-5; 12 nucleotides agree with TRBD1. The CDR3 runs 13 residues. From germline, CDR1 is SQVTM and CDR2 ANQGSEA. Germline trimming cut 7 bases from V and 4 bases from J; bases unmatched to any gene: 4. CDR3 region: CSAGQGARETQYF. CDR3 coding DNA: TGCAGCGCGGGACAGGGGGCACGAGAGACCCAGTACTTC.

This clone was counted only a few times. The chain employs TRBV7-8 and TRBJ1-2, with D uncertain. The CDR3 sequence is 13 residues long. V gave up 0 bases and J gave up 8 bases, with 10 bases separating them. Germline loops: CDR1 SGHVS, CDR2 FQNEAQ. CDR3 protein: CASSLAQELGYTF. The CDR3 DNA follows: TGTGCCAGCAGCTTAGCGCAAGAACTGGGCTACACCTTC.

The V call is TRBV5-1, the J call TRBJ1-1, with a weak D call TRBD1 (5 bases). The length of the CDR3 is 15 residues. Trimming removed 3 bases from V and 5 bases from J, with 17 bases in between. Germline loops: CDR1 SGHRS, CDR2 YFSETQ. In DNA form, the CDR3 reads TGCGCCAGCAGCTGGACGTGGGGGGAAGGAACTGAAGCTTTCTTT. Residues: CASSWTWGEGTEAFF.

The J gene is TRBJ1-1, the V gene TRBV5-4, with D possibly TRBD1 on 5 matching bases. The CDR3 spans 13 residues. Trimming left V 1 base short and J 1 base short, with 5 bases between. Germline CDR1 SGHNT, CDR2 YYREEE (reference sequence). The CDR3, as DNA: TGTGCCAGCAGCTTGCAGGGGAACACTGAAGCTTTCTTT. Its protein product is CASSLQGNTEAFF.

This rearrangement joins TRBV10-3 to TRBJ2-1, with 7 bases matching TRBD1. Losses at the gene ends were 4 bases for V and 5 bases for J; bases not matched to a gene: 2. Germline V gene data show CDR1 as ENHRY and CDR2 as SYGVKD. The CDR3 totals 13 residues. CDR3 in DNA: TGTGCCATCAGTGGGGGGACAGACAATGAGCAGTTCTTC. Residues: CAISGGTDNEQFF.

The chain couples TRBV19 to TRBJ1-1; D is uncertain. CDR3 length equals 16 residues. Germline V gene data show CDR1 as LNHDA and CDR2 as SQIVND (reference sequence). V shed 3 bases and J shed 0 bases, with 14 bases lying between them. The CDR3 is CASSIRAEAMNTEAFF. The CDR3 bases are TGTGCCAGTAGTATTAGGGCAGAGGCAATGAACACTGAAGCTTTCTTT.

This clone was recorded once. The rearrangement joins TRBV2 to TRBJ2-1; perhaps TRBD1 as D (6 bases). V was cut by 2 bases and J by 0 bases, with 11 bases left in between. This CDR3 spans 16 amino acids. Germline CDR1 SNHLY, CDR2 FYNNEI. CDR3 sequence: CASSELTGFSYNEQFF. The CDR3 DNA reads as TGTGCCAGCAGTGAATTAACAGGGTTCTCCTACAATGAGCAGTTCTTC. Full variable domain (missing parts from reference TRBV2 and TRBJ2-1): EPEVTQTPSHQVTQMGQEVILRCVPISNHLYFYWYRQILGQKVEFLVSFYNNEISEKSEIFDDQFSVERPDGSNFTLKIRSTKLEDSAMYFCASSELTGFSYNEQFFGPGTRLTVL.

This clone was observed a single time. The V and J genes are TRBV11-1 and TRBJ2-7; D is ambiguous. Germline CDR1 is SGHAT and CDR2 is FQDESV (reference sequence). V was shortened by 5 bases and J by 1 base, with 12 bases between the two germline ends. The CDR3 covers 14 residues. The CDR3 region is CASSNVISSYEQYF. The CDR3 DNA reads TGTGCCAGCAGCAATGTAATTAGTTCCTACGAGCAGTACTTC.

The V call is TRBV7-3, the J call TRBJ2-3; 15 bases are shared with TRBD2. The V gene's germline CDR1 is SGHTA and CDR2 FQGTGA. CDR3 length: 18 amino acids. With 6 bases clipped from V and 2 bases from J, the junction kept 9 bases outside the gene matches. This chain's CDR3 is CASRPYGTSGRTTDTQYF. The CDR3 region has the DNA TGTGCCAGCAGGCCCTACGGGACTAGCGGGAGGACCACAGATACGCAGTATTTT.